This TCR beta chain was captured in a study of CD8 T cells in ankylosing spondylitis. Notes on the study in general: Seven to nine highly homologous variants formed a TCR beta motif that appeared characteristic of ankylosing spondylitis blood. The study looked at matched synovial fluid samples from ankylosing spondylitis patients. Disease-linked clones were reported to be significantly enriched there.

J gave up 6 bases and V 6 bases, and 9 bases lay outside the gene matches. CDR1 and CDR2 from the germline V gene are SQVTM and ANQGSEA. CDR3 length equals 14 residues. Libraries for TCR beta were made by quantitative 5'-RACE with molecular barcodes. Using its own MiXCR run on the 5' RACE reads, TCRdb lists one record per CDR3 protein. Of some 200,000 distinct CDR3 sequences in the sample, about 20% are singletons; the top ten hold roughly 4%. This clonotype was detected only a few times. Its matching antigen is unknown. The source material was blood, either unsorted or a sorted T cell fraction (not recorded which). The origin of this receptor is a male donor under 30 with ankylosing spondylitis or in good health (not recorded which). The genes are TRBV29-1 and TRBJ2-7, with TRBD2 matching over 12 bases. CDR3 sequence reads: CSVRLAGVKGEQYF. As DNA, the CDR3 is TGCAGCGTACGACTAGCGGGAGTTAAGGGCGAGCAGTACTTC.